These 24 T cell receptor beta chains were all obtained from the same sample, sequenced in a study of T cells after somatic rescue of genetic block. Generated by immunoSEQ multiplex PCR, the TCRdb table keeps only in-frame clones and is missing some. The sample includes roughly 110,000 clones, 75% to 95% of them seen just once. The sample taken for sequencing was peripheral blood mononuclear cells (PBMCs). These receptors all stem from a woman aged 18-29 years.

The chain joins TRBV6-5 to TRBJ2-5; D tentatively reads TRBD1 or TRBD2 (5 bases each). Germline CDR1 reads MNHEY; CDR2 reads SVGAGI. The length of the CDR3 is 14 residues. V was pared by 6 bases and J by 6 bases, with 17 bases between. The CDR3 here is CASRVLEGRKTQYF. The DNA of the CDR3 is TGTGCCAGCAGAGTCCTCGAGGGGCGGAAGACCCAGTACTTC.

The table lists this clone with a few counts. V is TRBV6-1 and J is TRBJ1-5; D is uncertain. With 5 bases removed from V and 6 bases from J, the gap between germline ends came to 11 bases. The CDR3 has 13 residues. Germline values: CDR1 MNHNS, CDR2 SASEGT. Here the CDR3 reads CASSPGGSQPQHF. CDR3 coding DNA: TGTGCCAGCAGTCCCGGAGGGTCTCAGCCCCAGCATTTT.

The V and J genes are TRBV7-2 and TRBJ1-5; a possible D gene is TRBD1 (6 bases). The V gene lost 0 bases and the J gene lost 7 bases, with 16 bases spanning the gap. The germline V gene has CDR1 SGHTA and CDR2 FQGNSA. This CDR3 is built from 16 residues. CDR3 DNA: TGTGCCAGCAGCTTAGCCCCGCGGGGGGGCGGGCAGCCCCAGCATTTT. Its protein is CASSLAPRGGGQPQHF.

This clone was picked up a small number of times. V usage is TRBV19 and J usage is TRBJ1-1; D call uncertain. With 6 bases removed from V and 6 bases from J, the gap between germline ends came to 5 bases. Germline V gives CDR1 LNHDA, CDR2 SQIVND (reference sequence). The CDR3 is 10 residues long. The CDR3 loop is CASRVPEAFF. The CDR3 nucleotides are TGTGCCAGTAGAGTGCCTGAAGCTTTCTTT.

The rearrangement joins TRBV7-9 to TRBJ2-3, with 7 bases matching TRBD2. CDR3 length: 17 amino acids. Germline CDR1 and CDR2: SEHNR and FQNEAQ (reference sequence). With 0 bases clipped from V and 1 base from J, the junction kept 7 bases outside the gene matches. This chain's CDR3 is CASSLASSTSGTDTQYF. The CDR3 DNA follows: TGTGCCAGCAGCTTAGCATCCTCTACTAGCGGCACAGATACGCAGTATTTT.

The chain combines TRBV5-4 with TRBJ1-2, with 9 bases matching TRBD1. CDR1 and CDR2 from the germline V gene are SGHNT and YYREEE (reference sequence). V was pared by 5 bases and J by 6 bases, with 5 bases of the junction left unmatched. CDR3 length: 13 amino acids. DNA of the CDR3: TGTGCCAGCAGGCCACAGGGGGCTGATGGCTACACCTTC. Encoded protein: CASRPQGADGYTF.

V is TRBV6-6 and J is TRBJ1-1; D is undetermined. Germline CDR1 and CDR2: MNHNY and SVGAGI (reference sequence). The CDR3 is 12 amino acids. The germline V and J ends were trimmed by 5 bases and 8 bases, with 12 bases remaining between them. CDR3: CASSPQGLEAFF. CDR3 in DNA: TGTGCCAGCAGTCCACAAGGGCTGGAAGCTTTCTTT.

The chain's CDR3 is CASSAAQGTYLQETQYF. The CDR3 bases are TGCGCCAGCAGCGCGGCACAGGGGACTTACCTCCAAGAGACCCAGTACTTC. This chain uses TRBV5-1 with TRBJ2-5, with D tentatively TRBD1 (7 bases). CDR1 SGHRS and CDR2 YFSETQ come from the germline V gene. The CDR3 length is 17 residues. Trimming took 4 bases from V and 1 from J, leaving 20 bases between them.

V gene TRBV7-9 combines with J gene TRBJ2-7; TRBD2 agrees at 9 bases. CDR3 size: 16 residues. In germline, CDR1 is SEHNR, CDR2 FQNEAQ (reference sequence). V lost 3 bases and J lost 1; bases outside the gene matches: 7. CDR3 residues: CASSFFSGGPSYEQYF. The CDR3 bases are TGTGCCAGCAGCTTCTTTAGCGGGGGCCCATCCTACGAGCAGTACTTC. Filled out from reference TRBV7-9 and TRBJ2-7, the complete variable domain reads DTGVSQNPRHKITKRGQNVTFRCDPISEHNRLYWYRQTLGQGPEFLTYFQNEAQLEKSRLLSDRFSAERPKGSFSTLEIQRTEQGDSAMYLCASSFFSGGPSYEQYFGPGTRLTVT.

V gene TRBV11-2 combines with J gene TRBJ1-4, with unresolved D. Germline-derived CDR1 and CDR2 are SGHAT and FQNNGV. This CDR3 is 15 amino acids long. Trimming left V 5 bases short and J 0 bases short, with 10 bases between. The CDR3: CASSVDETTNEKLFF. The CDR3 nucleotides read TGTGCCAGCAGCGTCGACGAGACAACTAATGAAAAACTGTTTTTT. The whole variable domain, remainder taken from reference TRBV11-2 and TRBJ1-4, is EAGVAQSPRYKIIEKRQSVAFWCNPISGHATLYWYQQILGQGPKLLIQFQNNGVVDDSQLPKDRFSAERLKGVDSTLKIQPAKLEDSAVYLCASSVDETTNEKLFFGSGTQLSVL.

V and J are TRBV5-1 and TRBJ2-7; TRBD2 matches at 13 bases. The J segment lost 5 bases and the V segment lost 2 bases, leaving 4 bases of the junction unmatched. Germline CDR1 is SGHRS and CDR2 is YFSETQ. The CDR3 spans 15 residues. CDR3 region: CASSFGTSGVDEQYF. The CDR3 nucleotides read TGCGCCAGCAGCTTTGGGACTAGCGGGGTAGACGAGCAGTACTTC.

The chain is built from TRBV6-5 and TRBJ2-2; 14 bases align to TRBD2. The V segment lost 6 bases and the J segment 5 bases; nucleotides outside the gene matches: 2. There are 15 residues in the CDR3. Germline V gives CDR1 MNHEY, CDR2 SVGAGI. The CDR3 DNA reads TGTGCCAGCAGCAGGACTAGCGGGGGGACCGGGGAGCTGTTTTTT. It codes for CASSRTSGGTGELFF.

V usage is TRBV7-9 and J usage is TRBJ2-1; a weak D match, TRBD1 (7 bases). V lost 3 bases and J 6 bases, leaving 18 bases between the germline ends. From germline, CDR1 is SEHNR and CDR2 FQNEAQ (reference sequence). The CDR3 contains 16 residues. This CDR3 reads CASSFGTVWGANEQFF. For the CDR3, the DNA is TGTGCCAGCAGCTTCGGGACAGTTTGGGGGGCCAATGAGCAGTTCTTC.

The rearrangement joins TRBV18 to TRBJ1-2, with 7 bases identical to TRBD1. V shed 3 bases, J shed 5 bases, and the junction held 3 bases outside the gene matches. This CDR3 comprises 13 residues. Germline lookup yields CDR1 KGHSH and CDR2 LQKENI. CDR3 sequence reads: CASSPGQLYGYTF. The CDR3 DNA sequence: TGTGCCAGCTCACCGGGACAGCTATATGGCTACACCTTC.

For the CDR3, the DNA is TGTGCCAGCAGCCCTAGCGGGGGGGGATACGAGCAGTACTTC. It encodes CASSPSGGGYEQYF. The chain couples TRBV7-2 to TRBJ2-7, with 12 nucleotides matching TRBD2. V dropped 5 bases and J dropped 4; count of bases not matched to a gene: 3. Germline CDR1 and CDR2: SGHTA and FQGNSA. The CDR3 consists of 14 residues.

The chain carries TRBV5-1 and TRBJ1-3, with 7 nucleotides matching TRBD1. The CDR3 length is 15 residues. V was pared by 0 bases and J by 2 bases, with 2 bases of the junction left unmatched. CDR1 SGHRS and CDR2 YFSETQ come from the germline V gene. The CDR3 is CASSLEGGTGNTIYF. CDR3 bases: TGCGCCAGCAGCTTGGAAGGGGGCACTGGAAACACCATATATTTT.

The genes are TRBV9 and TRBJ1-3; possibly TRBD1 for D (5 bases). Germline V gene lookup returns CDR1 SGDLS and CDR2 YYNGEE. The CDR3 is made up of 14 amino acids. Trimming took 3 bases from V and 1 from J, leaving 8 bases between them. The CDR3 DNA sequence: TGTGCCAGCAGCGGACAGCCTTCTGGAAACACCATATATTTT. The encoded protein is CASSGQPSGNTIYF.

This chain links TRBV7-9 with TRBJ1-2; no reliable D call. Per the germline V gene, CDR1 is SEHNR and CDR2 is FQNEAQ (reference sequence). This CDR3 is built from 12 residues. The ends were cut back, 3 bases at V and 4 bases at J, with 6 bases in the middle. CDR3 residues: CASSLDGYGYTF. CDR3 in DNA: TGTGCCAGCAGCTTGGACGGCTATGGCTACACCTTC. The full variable domain, completed using reference TRBV7-9 and TRBJ1-2, is DTGVSQNPRHKITKRGQNVTFRCDPISEHNRLYWYRQTLGQGPEFLTYFQNEAQLEKSRLLSDRFSAERPKGSFSTLEIQRTEQGDSAMYLCASSLDGYGYTFGSGTRLTVV.

This chain connects TRBV28 to TRBJ2-7; a possible D gene is TRBD2 (5 bases). Germline CDR1 MDHEN, CDR2 SYDVKM. The CDR3 loop spans 13 amino acids. Between the trimmed V and J ends, which lost 5 bases and 2 bases, there was a span of 10 bases. The CDR3 here is CASSRLGAYEQYF. DNA for the CDR3: TGTGCCAGCAGTCGTCTGGGAGCCTACGAGCAGTACTTC.

The chain links TRBV30 to TRBJ2-3; 11 bases fit TRBD2. The CDR3 length is 15 residues. Germline V CDR1 and CDR2: GTSNPN, SVGIG (reference sequence). The V gene end was trimmed by 2 bases and the J gene end by 3 bases; junction bases not matched to a gene: 4. The DNA of the CDR3 is TGTGCCTGGAGTTGGCTAGCGGGGGGAACAGATACGCAGTATTTT. Protein: CAWSWLAGGTDTQYF.

This clone appeared a few times. The chain has TRBV6-5 and TRBJ1-5; 9 bases fit TRBD1. The CDR3 runs to 15 residues. J lost 8 bases, V lost 5 bases, and 10 bases had no gene match. Germline CDR1 MNHEY, CDR2 SVGAGI. This chain's CDR3 is CASSVSGTGSEPQHF. CDR3 DNA sequence: TGTGCCAGCAGTGTATCCGGGACAGGGTCAGAGCCCCAGCATTTT.

The chain carries TRBV2 and TRBJ1-5; tentatively, D is TRBD1 (5 bases). The CDR3 is made up of 15 amino acids. The V and J ends lost 3 bases and 3 bases respectively, with 12 bases between them. Germline CDR1 SNHLY, CDR2 FYNNEI. The CDR3 region is CASSDATEVNQPQHF. Written as DNA, the CDR3 is TGTGCCAGCAGTGACGCGACAGAGGTCAATCAGCCCCAGCATTTT.

This clone showed up just once. The V call is TRBV4-2, the J call TRBJ1-6; D gene ambiguous. The CDR3 has 15 residues. Trimming took 0 bases from V and 6 from J, leaving 9 bases between them. Looked up from germline, CDR1 is LGHNA and CDR2 is YNFKEQ. The DNA of the CDR3 is TGTGCCAGCAGCCAAGATGGGCGGTTTAATTCACCCCTCCACTTT. Translation: CASSQDGRFNSPLHF.

This rearrangement joins TRBV19 to TRBJ2-7, with D possibly being TRBD2 (6 bases). The CDR3 spans 13 residues. Germline loops: CDR1 LNHDA, CDR2 SQIVND (reference sequence). The ends were cut back, 6 bases at V and 0 bases at J, with 9 bases in the middle. CDR3 in amino acids: CASSPTSSYEQYF. For the CDR3, the DNA is TGTGCCAGTAGCCCGACTAGCTCCTACGAGCAGTACTTC.